These T cell receptor beta chains were read from a single sample in a study. MiXCR, run by TCRdb on the RT-PCR reads, gives a single entry per CDR3 protein. The sample has hundreds of thousands of distinct CDR3 sequences, approximately 14% seen once. Sequencing was carried out using memory CD4+ T cells from blood. All receptors come from a female donor in good health, serving as a healthy control. Both conserved end residues are trimmed from each CDR3. Fields, in order: CDR3 length, J gene, V gene, CDR3 protein.

cdr3_length: 13
j_call: TRBJ1-2
v_call: TRBV5-4
cdr3_aa: ASSSRGASGYGYT

cdr3_length: 11
j_call: TRBJ1-1
v_call: TRBV6-5
cdr3_aa: ASTDTSNTEAF

cdr3_length: 11
j_call: TRBJ2-1
v_call: TRBV20-1
cdr3_aa: SAVSGGLGEQF

cdr3_length: 13
j_call: TRBJ2-2
v_call: TRBV11-2
cdr3_aa: ASSSGLIGTGELF

cdr3_length: 9
j_call: TRBJ2-1
v_call: TRBV20-1
cdr3_aa: SGDRGNEQF

cdr3_length: 12
j_call: TRBJ1-1
v_call: TRBV12-3/TRBV12-4
cdr3_aa: ASSSTGGRAEAF

cdr3_length: 13
j_call: TRBJ2-5
v_call: TRBV20-1
cdr3_aa: SARDSRGTGETQY

cdr3_length: 12
j_call: TRBJ1-1
v_call: TRBV5-1
cdr3_aa: ASGLGTEGTEAF

cdr3_length: 11
j_call: TRBJ1-5
v_call: TRBV7-8
cdr3_aa: ASSSPAGEPQH

cdr3_length: 13
j_call: TRBJ1-3
v_call: TRBV27
cdr3_aa: ASSLTGAPGNTIY

cdr3_length: 14
j_call: TRBJ1-1
v_call: TRBV27
cdr3_aa: ASSFQGTARGTEAF

cdr3_length: 13
j_call: TRBJ1-1
v_call: TRBV20-1
cdr3_aa: SARDIQWDKGQAF

cdr3_length: 13
j_call: TRBJ1-5
v_call: TRBV18
cdr3_aa: ASSRAGGSDQPQH

cdr3_length: 10
j_call: TRBJ2-1
v_call: TRBV4-1
cdr3_aa: ASSQELSGQF

cdr3_length: 12
j_call: TRBJ1-1
v_call: TRBV6-1
cdr3_aa: ASSEAWRYTEAF

cdr3_length: 13
j_call: TRBJ2-5
v_call: TRBV14
cdr3_aa: ASSRPQGIQETQY

cdr3_length: 14
j_call: TRBJ2-1
v_call: TRBV18
cdr3_aa: ASSPRIGGSSNEQF

cdr3_length: 11
j_call: TRBJ2-1
v_call: TRBV6-5
cdr3_aa: ASSSQSGQEQF

cdr3_length: 9
j_call: TRBJ1-1
v_call: TRBV5-5
cdr3_aa: ASSLNAEAF

cdr3_length: 15
j_call: TRBJ2-2
v_call: TRBV3-1
cdr3_aa: ASSPRQGRGDTGELF

cdr3_length: 13
j_call: TRBJ2-3
v_call: TRBV4-3
cdr3_aa: ASSPYGAVTDTQY

cdr3_length: 12
j_call: TRBJ1-1
v_call: TRBV12-3/TRBV12-4
cdr3_aa: ASSYRQGRSEAF

cdr3_length: 13
j_call: TRBJ2-7
v_call: TRBV29-1
cdr3_aa: SVALYGTGADEQY

cdr3_length: 14
j_call: TRBJ2-1
v_call: TRBV24-1
cdr3_aa: ATSDPTSGRNNEQF

cdr3_length: 11
j_call: TRBJ2-7
v_call: TRBV28
cdr3_aa: ASIPAAGYEQY

cdr3_length: 13
j_call: TRBJ2-5
v_call: TRBV13
cdr3_aa: ASSFWTGASETQY

cdr3_length: 13
j_call: TRBJ1-2
v_call: TRBV10-3
cdr3_aa: AISGGQGQVGGYT